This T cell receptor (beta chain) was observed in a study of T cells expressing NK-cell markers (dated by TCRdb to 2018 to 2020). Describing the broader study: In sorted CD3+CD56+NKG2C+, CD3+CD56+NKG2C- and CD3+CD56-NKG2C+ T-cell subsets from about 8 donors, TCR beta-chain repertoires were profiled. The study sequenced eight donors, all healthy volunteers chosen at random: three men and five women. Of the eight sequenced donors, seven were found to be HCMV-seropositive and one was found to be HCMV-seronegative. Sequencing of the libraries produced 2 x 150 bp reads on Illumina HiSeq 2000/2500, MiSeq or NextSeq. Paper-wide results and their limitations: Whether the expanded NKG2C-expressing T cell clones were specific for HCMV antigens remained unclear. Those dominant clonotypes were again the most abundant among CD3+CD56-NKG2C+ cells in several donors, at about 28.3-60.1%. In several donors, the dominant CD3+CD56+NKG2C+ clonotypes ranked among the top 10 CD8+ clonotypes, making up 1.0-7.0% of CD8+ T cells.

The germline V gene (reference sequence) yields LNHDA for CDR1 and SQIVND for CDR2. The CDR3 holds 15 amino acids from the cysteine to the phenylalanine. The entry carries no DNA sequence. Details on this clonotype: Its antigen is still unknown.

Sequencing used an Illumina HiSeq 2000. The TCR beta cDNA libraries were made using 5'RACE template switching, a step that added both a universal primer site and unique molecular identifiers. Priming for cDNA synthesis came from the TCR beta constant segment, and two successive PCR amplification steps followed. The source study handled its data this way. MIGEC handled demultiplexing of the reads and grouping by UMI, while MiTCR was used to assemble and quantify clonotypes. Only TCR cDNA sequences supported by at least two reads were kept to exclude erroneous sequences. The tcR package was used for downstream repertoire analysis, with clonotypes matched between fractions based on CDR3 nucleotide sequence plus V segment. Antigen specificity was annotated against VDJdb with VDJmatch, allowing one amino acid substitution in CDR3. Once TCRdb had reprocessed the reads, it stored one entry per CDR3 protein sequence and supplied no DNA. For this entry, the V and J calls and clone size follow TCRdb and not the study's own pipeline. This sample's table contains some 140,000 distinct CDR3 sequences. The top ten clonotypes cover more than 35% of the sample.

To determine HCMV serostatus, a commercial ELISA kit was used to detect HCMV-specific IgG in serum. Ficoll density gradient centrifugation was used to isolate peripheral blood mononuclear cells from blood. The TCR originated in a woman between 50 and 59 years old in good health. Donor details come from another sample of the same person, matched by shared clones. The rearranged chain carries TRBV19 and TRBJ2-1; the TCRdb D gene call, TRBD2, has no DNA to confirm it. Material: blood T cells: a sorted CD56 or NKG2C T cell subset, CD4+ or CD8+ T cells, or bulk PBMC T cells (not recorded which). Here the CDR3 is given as CASSIGAGMYNEQFF.